This note documents a single T cell receptor beta chain sequence. V dropped 5 bases and J dropped 7; count of bases not matched to a gene: 11. Germline CDR1 is LNHDA and CDR2 is SQIVND (reference sequence). CDR3 size: 15 residues. This sample was included in a study of PD-1 blockade in classical Hodgkin lymphoma. Every patient experienced relapse after autologous stem cell transplantation, and brentuximab vedotin exposure varied. Magnetic negative selection was used to purify CD4+ T cells from thawed PBMCs. The data were produced by immunoSEQ multiplex PCR, yet TCRdb's version contains in-frame clones alone and is incomplete. Among 1,900 or so clones listed, 80% to 90% were seen once.

J is TRBJ2-1 and V is TRBV19; 7 nucleotides align to TRBD2. This clonotype originated in a human donor with classical Hodgkin lymphoma. The source was CD4+ T cells from blood, collected at baseline. The CDR3 reads CASSVWIAGNNEQFF. CDR3 nucleotide sequence: TGTGCCAGTAGTGTGTGGATAGCGGGCAATAATGAGCAGTTCTTC.